This T cell receptor (beta chain) derives from a study of neurological immune-mediated disorders. This clonotype was seen ten or more times. TCRdb processed the 5' RACE reads anew with MiXCR; each CDR3 protein has one entry. The sample contains tens of thousands of distinct CDR3 sequences, 2.5% of which appear only once. The CDR3 covers 13 residues. J was trimmed by 5 bases and V by 3 bases; bases with no gene match: 6. CDR1 and CDR2 from the germline V gene are DFQATT and SNEGSKA (reference sequence). The clonotype comes from a man aged 50-60 years with multiple sclerosis. Sequencing input: PBMCs. The V and J genes are TRBV20-1 and TRBJ1-2; 7 bases match TRBD1. DNA of the CDR3: TGCAGTGCTAGTTTGACAGGGTGGTATGGCTACACCTTC. Translated, it gives CSASLTGWYGYTF.